This T cell receptor beta chain was recorded in a study of beta chain features in type 1 diabetes. Study-wide results and caveats: Researchers caution that PCR might favor shorter templates, equally among patients and controls.

The investigators reverse transcribed all of the isolated RNA, so they sequenced expressed TCRB transcripts. The study sequenced naive, central memory and regulatory T cell samples to an average of around 3.5 million reads. Profiled with immunoSEQ multiplex PCR; TCRdb holds only in-frame clones, not every one. Among some 150,000 clones listed, around 10% were seen once. After removal of 2 bases from V and 3 bases from J, the junction contained 3 bases not matched to a gene. CDR1 SGHRS and CDR2 YFSETQ come from the germline V gene. The CDR3 has 15 amino acids. CD4+ cells of the naive, central memory, regulatory and stem cell-like memory types were sorted via CD45RO/CCR7/CD25/CD127/CD95/CD27. A note on this clone: Its antigen is as yet unknown.

Sequenced input: central memory CD4+ T cells from blood. The rearrangement uses TRBV5-1 and TRBJ2-3, with 10 bases matching TRBD2. The source is a man aged 18 to 29 in good health. CDR3 sequence (DNA): TGCGCCAGCAGCTTACCGGGACTAGCGACAGATACGCAGTATTTT. It encodes CASSLPGLATDTQYF.